The source of this TCR beta chain is a study of neurological immune-mediated disorders (dated by TCRdb to between 2018 and 2021). Describing the broader study: Peripheral blood TCR-beta repertoires from patients with HTLV-I-associated myelopathy (HAM/TSP), patients with multiple sclerosis, and healthy controls were compared in the study using UMI-based sequencing. The roughly 100 TCR-beta libraries included longitudinal samples, technical triplicates and paired sorted CD4+ and CD8+ T-cell subsets alongside PBMC samples. The cohort was made up of about 65 subjects, consisting of some 15 HAM/TSP patients, roughly 35 multiple sclerosis patients and 20 healthy controls. Broad study findings and their caveats: TCR clonal expansion was highest in HAM/TSP patients and lowest in MS patients, with MS patients falling below even healthy controls. Across subjects, expanded clones never shared an identical CDR3 amino acid sequence, which suggests that the TCR-beta repertoires in every group were private.

This clonotype has at least ten counts. Its recognized antigen is unknown. No much larger clone is present one base from it, and per-base qualities are unavailable. Via the germline V gene (reference sequence), CDR1 is PRHDT and CDR2 FYEKMQ. The CDR3 covers 15 residues, taking in both the cysteine and the phenylalanine. Kept here is only the CDR3 DNA, which spans 45 bases and is read in frame from base 1. V lost 2 bases and J lost 5 bases; the stretch between them is 15 bases long. cDNA was synthesized by template-switch 5'RACE using a primer carrying a 10-nucleotide random unique molecular identifier by which each TCR transcript was tagged. Over 180 million TCR-beta sequences, covering 15-18 subjects, were produced in each sequencing run. Total RNA was extracted with the RNeasy kit. Using the KAPA Real-time Library Amplification kit, TCR-beta VDJ regions were amplified with primers for the TCR constant region and the 5'RACE anchor. A first PCR added sample indexes and Illumina adaptors, after which a second PCR increased the library yield. The roughly 650 bp TCR product was size-selected on a 2% E-gel SizeSelection system after Ampure bead purification. Before pooling, library quality was checked on a Bioanalyzer, concentration was measured with Qubit, and libraries were quantified with the Kapa Library Quantification kit. Paired-end 2 x 150 bp sequencing of the libraries was performed on an Illumina HiSeq 2500. To increase sequence diversity, roughly 24-32% phiX was spiked into each library pool. Under the source paper's analysis protocol: Quality-filtered reads were processed with the UMI-based MiGEC pipeline, which removed over 85% of raw TCR sequences during error correction. IMGT germline references were used for alignment of VDJ genes, and clonotypes were defined by a unique CDR3 amino acid sequence together with V-J genes. Clonal expansion, Shannon diversity and CDR3 relatedness (CalcPairwiseDistances, ClusterSamples) were evaluated with VDJtools, and phylogenetic trees were built with CLCbio workbench. Using coefficient-of-variation modelling across technical triplicates, the study counted a clone as expanded if it had at least 8 unique UMIs. The public reads were run again by TCRdb, first through fastp at Q25 and then through MiXCR, and only productive beta chains were kept. Identical CDR3 protein sequences are pooled into one entry, listed with their most common genes and DNA. These V and J calls originate from TCRdb's pipeline instead of the authors' own analysis. This sample has tens of thousands of distinct CDR3 sequences in its table, and around 6.8% of those were observed once. The ten largest clones take up less than 4.5% of the sample.

The healthy controls were volunteers from a blood bank in Maryland, USA. Libraries from unsorted PBMCs were made from 2 million PBMCs kept in RNAlater at -80 degrees C until RNA extraction. Peripheral blood underwent Ficoll-Hypaque density gradient centrifugation to isolate PBMCs, which were then cryopreserved in liquid nitrogen. This sequence uses TRBV13 and TRBJ1-1; perhaps TRBD1 is the D gene, with 6 bases matching. The origin of this receptor is a woman aged 40 to 50 in good health. Sequencing was carried out using PBMCs. The sequenced DNA: TGTGCCAGCAGCTTATTGGGGGGCCAAGGAACTGAAGCTTTCTTT. It codes for CASSLLGGQGTEAFF. With the portions outside the CDR3 filled from the reference TRBV13 and TRBJ1-1 genes, the complete variable region becomes AAGVIQSPRHLIKEKRETATLKCYPIPRHDTVYWYQQGPGQDPQFLISFYEKMQSDKGSIPDRFSAQQFSDYHSELNMSSLELGDSALYFCASSLLGGQGTEAFFGQGTRLTVV.